The entry below gives a single T cell receptor (beta chain) sequence along with its context. This sample was included in a study of blood T cell repertoires in COVID-19. Study background: Material from acute and convalescent COVID-19 was sourced from the United States, Italy and Spain. Sources were T cells, B-cell-depleted T cells, or PBMCs; the material itself was cDNA or gDNA.

Trimming pared 2 bases from V and 1 base from J, leaving 8 bases between. The CDR3 sequence is 14 residues long. The V gene's germline CDR1 is SGDLS and CDR2 YYNGEE. Original handling: Reference gene primer amplification yielded estimated nucleated cell counts. Assay: immunoSEQ multiplex PCR; the TCRdb copy retains only in-frame clones and omits some. For V, J and clone size, that table is used; D and trimming come from the DNA. The profile shows about 130,000 clones, around 86% of them singletons. The clonotype comes from a woman between 45 and 60 years old who had recovered from COVID-19. The sequenced sample was peripheral blood. The V and J genes are TRBV9 and TRBJ2-3; the D is unclear. Written as DNA, the CDR3 is TGTGCCAGCAGCGTCAACTTCGGCACAGATACGCAGTATTTT. It translates to CASSVNFGTDTQYF.